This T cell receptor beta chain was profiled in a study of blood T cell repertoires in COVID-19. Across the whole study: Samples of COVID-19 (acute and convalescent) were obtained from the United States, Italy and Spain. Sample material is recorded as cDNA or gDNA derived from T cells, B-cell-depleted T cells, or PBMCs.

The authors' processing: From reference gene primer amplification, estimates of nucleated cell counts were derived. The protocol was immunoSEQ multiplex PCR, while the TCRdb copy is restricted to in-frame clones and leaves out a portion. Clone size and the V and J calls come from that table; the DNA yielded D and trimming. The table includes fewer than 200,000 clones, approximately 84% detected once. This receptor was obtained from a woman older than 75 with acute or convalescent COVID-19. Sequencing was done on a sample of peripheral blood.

The CDR3 here is CASSQTGRYTEAFF. The CDR3 DNA is TGTGCCAGCAGTCAGACAGGTCGTTACACTGAAGCTTTCTTT. V is TRBV6-5 and J is TRBJ1-1; D possibly corresponds to TRBD1 (6 bases). Trimming removed 5 bases from V and 3 bases from J, with 13 bases in between. Germline lookup yields CDR1 MNHEY and CDR2 SVGAGI. The CDR3 length is 14 residues.